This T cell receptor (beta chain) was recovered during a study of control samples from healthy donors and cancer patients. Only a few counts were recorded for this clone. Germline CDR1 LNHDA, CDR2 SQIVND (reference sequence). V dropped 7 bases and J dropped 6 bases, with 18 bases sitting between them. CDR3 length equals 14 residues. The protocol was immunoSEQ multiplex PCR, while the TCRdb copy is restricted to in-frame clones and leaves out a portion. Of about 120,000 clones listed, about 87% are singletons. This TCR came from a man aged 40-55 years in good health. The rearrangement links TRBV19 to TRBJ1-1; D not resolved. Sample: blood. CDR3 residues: CASNQAFGSPEAFF. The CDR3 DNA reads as TGTGCCAGTAATCAGGCCTTCGGGTCTCCTGAAGCTTTCTTT.